This T cell receptor beta chain was retrieved from a study of glioma-infiltrating T cells after dendritic cell vaccination. Trimming at V came to 3 bases and at J to 4 bases, leaving 3 bases not matched to a gene. The germline V gene has CDR1 MNHEY and CDR2 SMNVEV (reference sequence). The CDR3 spans 15 residues. Time point noted: after dendritic cell vaccination, including at tumor progression/relapse. A note on this clone: Its antigen remains unknown.

Using immunoSEQ multiplex PCR, the repertoire was profiled, and TCRdb retains in-frame clones only, with some absent. The sample holds 50,000 to 65,000 clones, 85% seen once. Broader study findings: No direct clonality-survival link was found; a diverse polyclonal response may matter.

The sample here was blood, taken after dendritic cell vaccination. This rearrangement joins TRBV27 to TRBJ2-6; 7 bases agree with TRBD2. The TCR comes from a human donor with glioblastoma. The CDR3 nucleotides are TGTGCCAGCAGTTTCGGGGGGTCGGGGGCCAACGTCCTGACTTTC. The encoded protein is CASSFGGSGANVLTF.